Listed below are T cell receptor beta chains from one sample, sequenced in a study of shared clonotypes between healthy human individuals. Method: immunoSEQ multiplex PCR; TCRdb's copy keeps in-frame clones and lacks some. The sample has more than 600,000 clones; 92% are singletons. The source material was naive CD8+ T cells sorted from blood. These TCRs come from a man aged 25-45 years in good health. CDR3s include the opening cysteine and the closing phenylalanine or tryptophan. The order of the fields is J gene, clone size, D gene, V gene, CDR3 DNA, CDR3 protein. The D gene is left open where the match is weak. Size values are once, few and many counts, or a class for expanded clones, and some rows have none.

>TRBJ2-3|.|TRBD2|TRBV7-8
TGTGCCAGCAGCCCACCAGCGGGAGGGCAATCCGATACGCAGTATTTT
CASSPPAGGQSDTQYF
>TRBJ2-2|.|.|TRBV4-2
TGTGCCAGCAGCCAAGATTTGGCGGGACAGATGGACACCGGGGAGCTGTTTTTT
CASSQDLAGQMDTGELFF
>TRBJ2-3|.|.|TRBV27
TGTGCCAGCAGCCCCCTTGCAATCGAGGCTGGGACAGATACGCAGTATTTT
CASSPLAIEAGTDTQYF
>TRBJ2-3|.|.|TRBV27
TGTGCCAGCAAGACCCTCGGGGGGCCGTCAGATACGCAGTATTTT
CASKTLGGPSDTQYF
>TRBJ2-1|.|.|TRBV6-1
TGTGCCAGCAGTGAATCCGTAGATAATCTATACGGCGAGCAGTTCTTC
CASSESVDNLYGEQFF
>TRBJ1-2|.|TRBD1|TRBV7-8
TGTGCCAGCAGCCCCCGGGGAGGGGGCCATGGCTACACCTTC
CASSPRGGGHGYTF
>TRBJ1-1|.|.|TRBV20-1
TGCAGTGCTAGGACCGACACTGAAGCTTTCTTT
CSARTDTEAFF
>TRBJ2-7|.|TRBD1|TRBV11-2
TGTGCCAGCAACGACGTAGGGGACAGGACCTACGAGCAGTACTTC
CASNDVGDRTYEQYF
>TRBJ1-1|.|.|TRBV6-1
TGTGCCAGCAATACACGGGGAGCTTTCTTT
CASNTRGAFF
>TRBJ2-1|.|TRBD2|TRBV6-1
TGTGCCAGCAGTGAAGTGGGACTAAATGAGCAGTTCTTC
CASSEVGLNEQFF
>TRBJ2-1|.|.|TRBV5-1
TGCGCCAGCAGCTTGGGAGGGGGGCTCGCCTACAATGAGCAGTTCTTC
CASSLGGGLAYNEQFF
>TRBJ2-2|once|.|TRBV7-9
TGTGCCGGAGCATGGGGTACCGGGGAGCTGTTTTTT
CAGAWGTGELFF
>TRBJ2-7|once|TRBD2|TRBV27
TGTGCCAGCGGTGGGGGGGGTTACGAGCAGTACTTC
CASGGGGYEQYF
>TRBJ2-5|.|.|TRBV11-2
TGTGCCAGCAGCTTAGAGGGATATGGGGGCTGGGAGACCCAGTACTTC
CASSLEGYGGWETQYF
>TRBJ2-2|.|TRBD2|TRBV4-3
TGCGCCAGCAGCTGGGGACTAGCGGGATGGATCGGGGAGCTGTTTTTT
CASSWGLAGWIGELFF
>TRBJ2-2|.|.|TRBV7-9
TGTGCCAGCAGCTCTACAAAGCAGAACACCGGGGAGCTGTTTTTT
CASSSTKQNTGELFF
>TRBJ2-1|.|TRBD2|TRBV7-9
TGTGCCAGCAGCTTTCCCGGTTGGGGGGGATCCTACAATGAGCAGTTCTTC
CASSFPGWGGSYNEQFF
>TRBJ2-1|.|TRBD2|TRBV29-1
TGCAGCGCTGAGACTAGCCTCTATGAGCAGTTCTTC
CSAETSLYEQFF
>TRBJ1-5|.|.|TRBV7-9
TGTGCCAGCAGCTCGGATCCCCAGCCCCAGCATTTT
CASSSDPQPQHF
>TRBJ2-7|.|.|TRBV27
TGTGCCAGCCCCTACGAGCAGTACTTC
CASPYEQYF
>TRBJ2-7|.|.|TRBV7-9
TGTGCCAGCAGCTTTTCCGGCACCTACTACGAGCAGTACTTC
CASSFSGTYYEQYF
>TRBJ2-1|.|TRBD2|TRBV7-9
TGTGCCAGCAGCGTCACCGGGACTATTTTCCCTGAGCAGTTCTTC
CASSVTGTIFPEQFF
>TRBJ2-2|.|.|TRBV7-9
TGTGCCAGCAGCTTCACGCCAGCCAACACCGGGGAGCTGTTTTTT
CASSFTPANTGELFF
>TRBJ2-1|few|TRBD1|TRBV9
TGTGCCAGCAGCGTAGTGTCCAGGGGGTGGGATGAGCAGTTCTTC
CASSVVSRGWDEQFF
>TRBJ1-2|.|.|TRBV9
TGTGCCAGCAGCGGGGGACTGGCCTTGGAGGCTAACTATGGCTACACCTTC
CASSGGLALEANYGYTF
>TRBJ1-2|.|TRBD1|TRBV5-6
TGTGCCAGCAGCTTGGCCGCGGTTGACAGGGGCAGCGGCTACACCTTC
CASSLAAVDRGSGYTF
>TRBJ2-7|.|.|TRBV2
TGTGCCAGCAGTGCCCGAGGATTCTACGAGCAGTACTTC
CASSARGFYEQYF
>TRBJ2-3|.|.|TRBV29-1
TGCAGCCCCCCCGGGTGGGGCGGAGCTAGCACAGATACGCAGTATTTT
CSPPGWGGASTDTQYF
>TRBJ2-1|once|TRBD1|TRBV7-2
TGTGCCAGCAGCTTTCCCGACAGGGTAGCGAACAATGAGCAGTTCTTC
CASSFPDRVANNEQFF
>TRBJ2-7|.|TRBD2|TRBV7-8
TGTGCCAGCAGCCCAAGCGGGGGAGGCTACGAGCAGTACTTC
CASSPSGGGYEQYF
>TRBJ1-1|.|.|TRBV7-9
TGTGCCAGCGGGAAGGGGGGCACTGAAGCTTTCTTT
CASGKGGTEAFF